A single sample gave rise to the 9 T cell receptor beta chains below, sequenced in a study of cytomegalovirus exposure and HLA in healthy donors. Measured with immunoSEQ multiplex PCR; TCRdb has only the in-frame clones, and not every one. The table includes under 200,000 clones, 86% detected once. The sequencing sample was made of PBMCs. These receptors were taken from a woman aged 18-29 years in good health and CMV-seronegative.

The chain joins TRBV4-1 to TRBJ2-4, with 9 positions matching TRBD1. V trimming: 4 bases; J trimming: 9 bases; junction bases outside the gene matches: 13. Germline CDR1 reads MGHRA; CDR2 reads YSYEKL. The CDR3 loop spans 16 amino acids. DNA for the CDR3: TGCGCCAGCAGCCCATTTCCTGGGACAGGGAAAGGCATTCAGTACTTC. Protein: CASSPFPGTGKGIQYF.

The V and J genes are TRBV5-1 and TRBJ2-3, with TRBD2 matching 16 bases. Germline trimming cut 1 base from V and 7 bases from J; bases unmatched to any gene: 12. Germline values: CDR1 SGHRS, CDR2 YFSETQ. The CDR3 extends over 19 amino acids. The chain's CDR3 is CASSLLAPGLAGGQNTQYF. The CDR3, as DNA: TGCGCCAGCAGCTTGTTAGCACCGGGACTAGCGGGAGGGCAAAATACGCAGTATTTT.

The chain links TRBV19 to TRBJ2-1, with D perhaps TRBD2 (5 bases). This CDR3 contains 14 residues. Deletions cut 11 bases from V and 3 bases from J, with 17 bases between. The germline V gene encodes CDR1 LNHDA and CDR2 SQIVND (reference sequence). CDR3 DNA sequence: TGTGCCTCGACCCCGGGGTCCTACTACAATGAGCAGTTCTTC. This encodes CASTPGSYYNEQFF.

V and J are TRBV29-1 and TRBJ1-4; 9 bases map to TRBD1. CDR1 and CDR2 from the germline V gene are SQVTM and ANQGSEA. With 6 bases clipped from V and 8 bases from J, the junction kept 10 bases outside the gene matches. CDR3 length: 14 residues. The chain's CDR3 is CSVGGGTGMEKLFF. The CDR3 coding sequence is TGCAGCGTCGGGGGTGGGACAGGGATGGAAAAACTGTTTTTT. Drawing the rest from reference TRBV29-1 and TRBJ1-4, the complete variable domain is SAVISQKPSRDICQRGTSLTIQCQVDSQVTMMFWYRQQPGQSLTLIATANQGSEATYESGFVIDKFPISRPNLTFSTLTVSNMSPEDSSIYLCSVGGGTGMEKLFFGSGTQLSVL.

The chain has TRBV5-1 and TRBJ2-3, with TRBD2 matching over 7 bases. With 6 bases clipped from V and 4 bases from J, the junction kept 11 bases outside the gene matches. Germline-derived CDR1 and CDR2 are SGHRS and YFSETQ. The CDR3 contains 15 residues. Here the CDR3 reads CASNLRDYRPDTQYF. The CDR3 nucleotides are TGCGCCAGCAACCTCCGGGACTATCGCCCAGATACGCAGTATTTT.

The chain combines TRBV6-1 with TRBJ1-3, with 10 nucleotides matching TRBD1. The CDR3 is 17 residues long. Germline assignment: CDR1 MNHNS and CDR2 SASEGT. Trimming removed 1 base from V and 6 bases from J; junction bases left unmatched: 9. The CDR3 sequence: CASSEVSWDRGLNTIYF. The CDR3 DNA reads TGTGCCAGCAGTGAAGTGAGCTGGGACAGGGGTTTAAACACCATATATTTT.

The chain joins TRBV19 to TRBJ2-7; TRBD2 aligns across 8 bases. V lost 6 bases and J lost 3; bases outside the gene matches: 10. This CDR3 comprises 15 residues. Germline V lookup: CDR1 LNHDA, CDR2 SQIVND (reference sequence). CDR3 loop: CASSPGRGSVYEQYF. The CDR3 region has the DNA TGTGCCAGTAGCCCCGGGAGGGGAAGTGTCTACGAGCAGTACTTC.

The chain couples TRBV4-1 to TRBJ1-1; 7 bases align to TRBD1. The CDR3 extends over 17 amino acids. Germline V lookup: CDR1 MGHRA, CDR2 YSYEKL. With V trimmed by 2 bases and J by 1 base, 10 bases remained unmatched. Here the CDR3 DNA reads TGCGCCAGCAGCCAAACGTCGATAAGGGGGCCGAACACTGAAGCTTTCTTT. Translated: CASSQTSIRGPNTEAFF.

The chain recombines TRBV12-5 with TRBJ2-1; a possible D gene is TRBD2 (6 bases). There are 16 residues in the CDR3. The germline V gene encodes CDR1 LGHNT and CDR2 FRNRAP. With 0 bases removed from V and 7 bases from J, the gap between germline ends came to 16 bases. CDR3 in amino acids: CASGLVFTGLVNEQFF. CDR3 bases: TGTGCTAGTGGTTTGGTATTTACGGGACTCGTAAATGAGCAGTTCTTC.